The 27 T cell receptor beta chains listed next were all sequenced from one sample in a study of vaccination and CD4 T cells after COVID-19. The treatment here: approximately 9-day PBMC culture with coronavirus spike peptide pools or control peptides (ViraFEST assay). CD4+ T cells that had been cultured provided DNA sequenced with the Oncomine TCR Beta short-read assay. MiXCR, run by TCRdb on the PCR reads, gives a single entry per CDR3 protein. The sample contains 20,000 to 25,000 distinct CDR3 sequences, 40% to 50% of which appear only once. Their target antigens are unknown. The sample consisted of CD4+ T cells from blood, cultured in vitro. All receptors come from a human donor who had recovered from COVID-19.

The V and J genes are TRBV15 and TRBJ1-4; tentative D call: TRBD1 (5 bases). The germline gives CDR1 LNHNV, CDR2 YYDKDF (reference sequence). The CDR3 length is 14 residues. V was trimmed by 1 base and J by 7 bases, leaving 10 bases between them. CDR3 DNA sequence: TGTGCCACCAGCAGAGGGGGGATGGGTGAAAAACTGTTTTTT. Amino acids: CATSRGGMGEKLFF.

The chain uses TRBV7-8 and TRBJ2-3, with D maybe TRBD2 (6 bases). Trimming took off 11 bases at V and 1 base at J, with 19 bases between the two ends. The CDR3 is 15 amino acids. CDR1 is SGHVS, CDR2 FQNEAQ, per germline. CDR3 in DNA: TGTGCCTCCCTCGTCGGGGGACTCGGCACAGATACGCAGTATTTT. This gives the protein CASLVGGLGTDTQYF.

The V call is TRBV11-1, the J call TRBJ2-2; TRBD2 matches 12 bases. The V and J ends lost 3 bases and 7 bases, in that order; junction bases with no gene match: 6. CDR3 length: 16 residues. Germline-derived CDR1 and CDR2 are SGHAT and FQDESV (reference sequence). CDR3 in DNA: TGTGCCAGCAGCTTTCTAGCGGGAGGGCCTGGCGGGGAGCTGTTTTTT. Protein product: CASSFLAGGPGGELFF.

The rearrangement links TRBV28 to TRBJ1-2; 7 bases line up with TRBD1. The CDR3 sequence is 15 residues long. The J segment lost 6 bases and the V segment lost 6 bases, leaving 13 bases of the junction unmatched. Per the germline V gene, CDR1 is MDHEN and CDR2 is SYDVKM. The CDR3 nucleotides are TGTGCCAGCAGCCCAGGGGGGAAGGGGGCGGATGGCTACACCTTC. Protein product: CASSPGGKGADGYTF.

As concerns this clonotype: The junction differs from germline at one of its ends, possibly a read error. The genes are TRBV27 and TRBJ2-2, with D perhaps TRBD1 (7 bases). The CDR3 runs to 16 residues. Germline-derived CDR1 and CDR2 are MNHEY and SMNVEV (reference sequence). CDR3 DNA: TGTGCCAGCAGTTTATGGGGGGACAGTGACATCGGGGGGCTGTTTTTT. It is translated as CASSLWGDSDIGGLFF.

This clonotype was recorded a few times. It is unclear where the CDR3 begins or ends on the DNA, so no DNA is shown, and the CDR3 is as TCRdb lists it. The CDR3 protein is CISVPEAQRRGQSNQPQHF. This chain joins TRBV7-5 and TRBJ1-5; the DNA was not used to check the table's D call, TRBD1. TRBV7-5 is listed as a pseudogene. The CDR3 adds up to 19 amino acids, both ends counted.

The rearrangement joins TRBV5-4 to TRBJ1-2, with a weak D call TRBD1 (5 bases). This CDR3 is built from 15 residues. The germline CDR1 and CDR2 sequences are SGHNT and YYREEE (reference sequence). V was pared by 2 bases and J by 5 bases, with 16 bases between. The CDR3 region is CASSFPLDSLYGYTF. The CDR3 coding sequence is TGTGCCAGCAGCTTCCCTCTCGACAGTCTTTATGGCTACACCTTC.

The J gene is TRBJ1-2, the V gene TRBV18; D is uncertain. CDR3 length: 13 residues. V lost 2 bases to trimming and J lost 6 bases, with 10 bases between them. CDR1 is KGHSH and CDR2 is LQKENI in the germline V gene. DNA of the CDR3: TGTGCCAGCTCACCAGAGGATTCTCATGGCTACACCTTC. This gives the protein CASSPEDSHGYTF. The entire variable domain, with the rest obtained from reference TRBV18 and TRBJ1-2, is as follows: NAGVMQNPRHLVRRRGQEARLRCSPMKGHSHVYWYRQLPEEGLKFMVYLQKENIIDESGMPKERFSAEFPKEGPSILRIQQVVRGDSAAYFCASSPEDSHGYTFGSGTRLTVV.

The chain joins TRBV7-3 to TRBJ2-2, with TRBD1 matching 8 bases. Trimming at V came to 5 bases and at J to 0 bases, leaving 23 bases not matched to a gene. The CDR3 has 22 amino acids. Germline CDR1 reads SGHTA; CDR2 reads FQGTGA. CDR3 sequence reads: CASSQDPRDRYFATANTGELFF. The DNA of the CDR3 is TGTGCCAGCAGCCAAGACCCCCGGGACAGGTACTTCGCCACCGCGAACACCGGGGAGCTGTTTTTT.

This clonotype occurred a few times. This rearrangement joins TRBV5-4 to TRBJ1-1; tentatively, D is TRBD1 (6 bases). Deletions cut 4 bases from V and 7 bases from J, with 23 bases between. The germline V gene encodes CDR1 SGHNT and CDR2 YYREEE (reference sequence). CDR3 size: 16 residues. The CDR3: CASSRGAGPLLGEAFF. The CDR3 nucleotides read TGTGCCAGCAGCCGGGGGGCCGGCCCCCTTTTAGGTGAAGCTTTCTTT. The variable domain in full, with the rest retrieved from reference TRBV5-4 and TRBJ1-1, is ETGVTQSPTHLIKTRGQQVTLRCSSQSGHNTVSWYQQALGQGPQFIFQYYREEENGRGNFPPRFSGLQFPNYSSELNVNALELDDSALYLCASSRGAGPLLGEAFFGQGTRLTVV.

The DNA for the CDR3 is TGTGCCAGCAGTGTAACGAACACCGGGGAGCTGTTTTTT. It yields the protein CASSVTNTGELFF. The V call is TRBV2, the J call TRBJ2-2; no firm D call. CDR3 size: 13 residues. Trimming pared 4 bases from V and 0 bases from J, leaving 3 bases between. Germline V gene data show CDR1 as SNHLY and CDR2 as FYNNEI.

V gene TRBV11-2 combines with J gene TRBJ2-7; TRBD2 matches 9 bases. The length of the CDR3 is 16 residues. The germline gives CDR1 SGHAT, CDR2 FQNNGV. V shed 0 bases and J 4 bases; nucleotides not matched to a gene: 7. For the CDR3, the DNA is TGTGCCAGCAGCTTAGACCTTAGCGGGAGTGGGTACGAGCAGTACTTC. Translated, it gives CASSLDLSGSGYEQYF. The full variable domain, with the rest looked up from reference TRBV11-2 and TRBJ2-7, is EAGVAQSPRYKIIEKRQSVAFWCNPISGHATLYWYQQILGQGPKLLIQFQNNGVVDDSQLPKDRFSAERLKGVDSTLKIQPAKLEDSAVYLCASSLDLSGSGYEQYFGPGTRLTVT.

The CDR3 coding sequence is TGCAGTGCTGGGCAGGGGGGTCAGCCCCAGCATTTT. Its protein is CSAGQGGQPQHF. The genes are TRBV20-1 and TRBJ1-5, with 7 bases lining up with TRBD1. The CDR3 totals 12 residues. After removal of 5 bases from V and 6 bases from J, the junction contained 4 bases not matched to a gene. Germline CDR1 is DFQATT and CDR2 is SNEGSKA (reference sequence).

This sequence joins TRBV6-2 or TRBV6-3 and TRBJ2-3; D ambiguous. CDR1 is MNHEY and CDR2 is SVGEGT in the germline V gene. The CDR3 sequence is 14 residues long. The germline V and J ends were trimmed by 7 bases and 0 bases, with 11 bases remaining between them. CDR3 sequence reads: CASNYPGSTDTQYF. The DNA of the CDR3 is TGTGCCAGCAACTATCCCGGGAGCACAGATACGCAGTATTTT.

The chain carries TRBV5-1 and TRBJ2-3; TRBD1 might be the D (5 bases). V gave up 4 bases and J gave up 0 bases, with 12 bases separating them. The CDR3 runs to 15 residues. The V gene's germline CDR1 is SGHRS and CDR2 YFSETQ. The CDR3 loop reads CASSLGQGSTDTQYF. CDR3 coding DNA: TGCGCCAGCAGCCTCGGGCAGGGTAGCACAGATACGCAGTATTTT.

The rearrangement joins TRBV27 to TRBJ1-5, with 8 bases fitting TRBD1. V lost 2 bases, J lost 2 bases, and 5 bases stayed unmatched. The CDR3 loop spans 16 amino acids. The germline V gene has CDR1 MNHEY and CDR2 SMNVEV (reference sequence). The CDR3 reads CASSLRSTGGNQPQHF. The CDR3 DNA follows: TGTGCCAGCAGTTTAAGGTCGACAGGGGGCAATCAGCCCCAGCATTTT.

This clonotype occurred once. The gene calls are TRBV20-1 and TRBJ2-2; possible D gene TRBD2, 5 bases. This CDR3 is 14 amino acids long. CDR1 and CDR2 (germline): DFQATT, SNEGSKA (reference sequence). V lost 2 bases to trimming and J lost 6 bases, with 13 bases between them. CDR3 DNA: TGCAGTGCTAGAATCCAGAGGGAGCCCGGGGAGCTGTTTTTT. The encoded protein is CSARIQREPGELFF.

DNA of the CDR3: TGTGCCAGTAGTATGTTCATCGGGTATGGCTACACCTTC. Translating it yields CASSMFIGYGYTF. V gene TRBV19 combines with J gene TRBJ1-2; D unresolved. V was shortened by 3 bases and J by 5 bases, with 10 bases between the two germline ends. Looked up from germline, CDR1 is LNHDA and CDR2 is SQIVND (reference sequence). CDR3 size: 13 residues.

The chain recombines TRBV6-1 with TRBJ1-1, with TRBD1 matching over 7 bases. V lost 6 bases and J lost 3; bases outside the gene matches: 7. CDR3 length: 14 amino acids. Looked up from germline, CDR1 is MNHNS and CDR2 is SASEGT. The CDR3 region is CASRPRQGHTEAFF. The CDR3 DNA is TGTGCCAGCAGACCCCGACAGGGCCACACTGAAGCTTTCTTT.

This sequence joins TRBV18 and TRBJ1-2; 7 nucleotides line up with TRBD1. CDR3 length: 13 residues. The V segment lost 4 bases and the J segment 3 bases; nucleotides outside the gene matches: 2. Germline V gives CDR1 KGHSH, CDR2 LQKENI. CDR3 protein: CASSQGADYGYTF. The CDR3 nucleotides are TGTGCCAGCTCACAGGGGGCGGACTATGGCTACACCTTC.

CDR3 bases: TGTGCCAGTGGGGGGACAGGGGGCGGACAGCCCCAGCATTTT. This translates into CASGGTGGGQPQHF. V is TRBV19 and J is TRBJ1-5; 12 bases are a match to TRBD1. Germline loops: CDR1 LNHDA, CDR2 SQIVND (reference sequence). The V and J ends lost 8 bases and 7 bases, in that order; junction bases with no gene match: 6. The CDR3 length is 14 residues.

The J gene is TRBJ2-3, the V gene TRBV12-3 or TRBV12-4, with 7 bases aligning to TRBD2. CDR3 length: 13 residues. J gave up 8 bases and V 4 bases, and 6 bases lay outside the gene matches. The CDR3 reads CASSSSGLPTQYF. The DNA for the CDR3 is TGTGCCAGCAGTTCTAGCGGCTTGCCTACGCAGTATTTT.

This chain uses TRBV7-2 with TRBJ1-1; TRBD1 might be the D (5 bases). The CDR3 consists of 16 residues. Germline assignment: CDR1 SGHTA and CDR2 FQGNSA. V was trimmed by 5 bases and J by 1 base, leaving 17 bases between them. The CDR3 sequence is CASSRPTANSNTEAFF. Here the CDR3 DNA reads TGTGCCAGCAGCCGCCCGACAGCCAATTCGAACACTGAAGCTTTCTTT.

This chain links TRBV5-5 with TRBJ2-7; D possibly uses TRBD1 or TRBD2 (5 bases each). Germline V gives CDR1 SGHKS, CDR2 YYEKEE (reference sequence). CDR3 length: 16 amino acids. V was clipped by 5 bases and J by 2 bases, with 20 bases between them. CDR3: CASRNRAGTTTYEQYF. The CDR3 DNA reads as TGTGCCAGCAGAAATAGGGCCGGGACGACCACCTACGAGCAGTACTTC.

The chain uses TRBV7-9 and TRBJ2-5; possibly TRBD2 for D (5 bases). V was shortened by 4 bases and J by 5 bases, with 11 bases between the two germline ends. This CDR3 region has 13 residues. Germline assignment: CDR1 SEHNR and CDR2 FQNEAQ (reference sequence). This CDR3 is CASSSSGVETQYF. The CDR3 DNA reads as TGTGCCAGCAGCTCCTCCGGGGTGGAGACCCAGTACTTC.

The V and J genes are TRBV12-3 or TRBV12-4 and TRBJ1-5; D unclear. This CDR3 spans 14 amino acids. V shed 8 bases and J shed 6 bases, with 17 bases lying between them. CDR3 bases: TGTGCCAGCTCGTCAACCCGGGTTGGTCAGCCCCAGCATTTT. Its translation: CASSSTRVGQPQHF.

This rearrangement joins TRBV6-1 to TRBJ2-7; D unclear. Trimming took 6 bases from V and 6 from J, leaving 12 bases between them. The CDR3 is 12 residues long. CDR1 is MNHNS, CDR2 SASEGT, per germline. The DNA for the CDR3 is TGTGCCAGCAGACCCCAGAACGGCGAGCAGTACTTC. Its protein product is CASRPQNGEQYF.